Listed below are T cell receptor beta chains from one sample, sequenced in a study of T-cell reconstitution after alpha-beta-depleted transplantation in children. TCRdb reanalysed the PCR reads using MiXCR and keeps one entry per CDR3 protein. This repertoire shows 500,000 to 650,000 distinct CDR3 sequences, around 10% found once; its top ten account for 13% to 15%. The sequencing used PBMCs, mostly from graft donor cells, collected 180 days after TCRalphabeta/CD19-depleted stem cell transplant. Every receptor here comes from a female patient between 2 and 15 years old who had a stem cell transplant for aplastic anemia, so the T cells may come from the graft donor. Each CDR3 is given without its conserved first and last residue. A D gene is named only where the DNA matches it firmly. The size entry is marked missing in some rows and otherwise reads once, few, many or a size class.

abundance: few
d_gene: -
v_gene: TRBV7-2
j_gene: TRBJ1-1
CDR3aa: ASSLGPRNTEAF

abundance: -
d_gene: TRBD2
v_gene: TRBV7-8
j_gene: TRBJ2-2
CDR3aa: ASSLRGLAFTGELF

abundance: -
d_gene: -
v_gene: TRBV4-1
j_gene: TRBJ2-7
CDR3aa: ASSQEGDGTPRFYEQY

abundance: -
d_gene: TRBD1
v_gene: TRBV9
j_gene: TRBJ2-7
CDR3aa: ASSVGDRVYEQY

abundance: -
d_gene: -
v_gene: TRBV3-1
j_gene: TRBJ2-5
CDR3aa: ASSPLVSAFETQY

abundance: -
d_gene: -
v_gene: TRBV7-8
j_gene: TRBJ2-1
CDR3aa: ASSLEARGNEQF

abundance: -
d_gene: -
v_gene: TRBV25-1
j_gene: TRBJ1-3
CDR3aa: ASSDPGAGNTIY

abundance: -
d_gene: -
v_gene: TRBV5-5
j_gene: TRBJ2-7
CDR3aa: ASSLPYEQY

abundance: few
d_gene: TRBD2
v_gene: TRBV12-3/TRBV12-4
j_gene: TRBJ2-1
CDR3aa: ASSASGRDSYNEQF

abundance: -
d_gene: TRBD2
v_gene: TRBV6-5
j_gene: TRBJ2-7
CDR3aa: ASSYRAGDPYEQY

abundance: few
d_gene: -
v_gene: TRBV20-1
j_gene: TRBJ2-4
CDR3aa: SARQGIAKNIQY

abundance: many
d_gene: -
v_gene: TRBV7-3
j_gene: TRBJ1-6
CDR3aa: ASSLVHVGQGISRNSPLH